The 10 T cell receptor beta chains listed next were all sequenced from one sample in a study of Ad26.COV2.S vaccination and SARS-CoV-2 variants. Noted treatment: 15 to 20 received Ad26.COV2.S at low or high dose, single or two shots; several received placebo; per-sample allocation not given. The samples were gathered on day 63 after the first injection of vaccine or placebo. Here immunoSEQ multiplex PCR was the method, and the copy in TCRdb shows in-frame clones only, minus some. Found here are hundreds of thousands of clones, 70% to 90% of them singletons; the top ten hold around 11%. Sequenced material: peripheral blood, taken in a trial of Ad26.COV2.S vaccine versus placebo. These receptors were obtained from a person between 18 and 59 years old who received the Ad26.COV2.S COVID-19 vaccine or a placebo.

This sequence joins TRBV7-2 and TRBJ1-6; possibly TRBD1 for D (6 bases). The CDR3 sequence is 14 residues long. The germline gives CDR1 SGHTA, CDR2 FQGNSA. V lost 5 bases and J 5 bases, leaving 10 bases between the germline ends. CDR3 in DNA: TGTGCCAGCAGCCCAACAGGGAATAATTCACCCCTCCACTTT. It yields the protein CASSPTGNNSPLHF.

The chain uses TRBV9 and TRBJ2-2, with D possibly matching TRBD2 (6 bases). V was clipped by 6 bases and J by 11 bases, with 23 bases between them. Germline-derived CDR1 and CDR2 are SGDLS and YYNGEE. The CDR3 has 15 residues. The CDR3 nucleotides are TGTGCCAGCACCCCCGGGGACCGCGGGGTTTTTGAGCTGTTTTTT. This gives the protein CASTPGDRGVFELFF.

The gene calls are TRBV11-2 and TRBJ2-4; 9 positions agree with TRBD1. V shed 5 bases and J 0 bases; nucleotides not matched to a gene: 11. The germline CDR1 and CDR2 sequences are SGHAT and FQNNGV. CDR3 length: 18 amino acids. This chain's CDR3 is CASSAPGTGQLAKNIQYF. CDR3 bases: TGTGCCAGCAGCGCTCCCGGGACAGGGCAATTAGCCAAAAACATTCAGTACTTC.

The rearrangement links TRBV10-3 to TRBJ1-4; D is unresolved. The CDR3 sequence is 13 residues long. In germline, CDR1 is ENHRY, CDR2 SYGVKD. The ends were cut back, 4 bases at V and 6 bases at J, with 9 bases in the middle. The CDR3 here is CAISGNIYEKLFF. The CDR3 DNA reads as TGTGCCATCAGTGGGAACATATATGAAAAACTGTTTTTT.

J is TRBJ2-7 and V is TRBV7-9; perhaps TRBD2 as D (7 bases). Trimming removed 5 bases from V and 1 base from J, with 15 bases in between. Germline V gives CDR1 SEHNR, CDR2 FQNEAQ (reference sequence). This CDR3 contains 15 residues. CDR3 protein: CASSDGGPRSYEQYF. The CDR3 nucleotides read TGTGCCAGCAGCGACGGGGGGCCCCGATCCTACGAGCAGTACTTC.

The genes are TRBV6-2 or TRBV6-3 and TRBJ2-4; 7 bases are shared with TRBD2. There are 18 residues in the CDR3. V gave up 2 bases and J gave up 1 base; unmatched junction bases: 11. CDR1 and CDR2 (germline): MNHEY, SVGEGT. In nucleotides, the CDR3 is TGTGCCAGCAGTTACAGACCTCAGCGGGATTATGCCAAAAACATTCAGTACTTC. Translation gives CASSYRPQRDYAKNIQYF.

The chain carries TRBV6-5 and TRBJ1-2, with D tentatively TRBD1 (5 bases). Germline CDR1 is MNHEY and CDR2 is SVGAGI. There are 16 residues in the CDR3. V was shortened by 0 bases and J by 8 bases, with 19 bases between the two germline ends. DNA of the CDR3: TGTGCCAGCAGTTACTCCCTTGGGGGAGGGTCTAGAGGCTACACCTTC. Translating gives CASSYSLGGGSRGYTF.

CDR3 nucleotides: TGTGCCAGCAGCGTAGGGGGAGGGCGTAACACTGAAGCTTTCTTT. Its protein is CASSVGGGRNTEAFF. The gene calls are TRBV9 and TRBJ1-1, with D uncertain. The germline V gene has CDR1 SGDLS and CDR2 YYNGEE. This CDR3 has 15 residues. V lost 0 bases and J lost 2, with 11 bases in between.

This chain joins TRBV4-1 and TRBJ1-1; no definite D call. The V and J ends lost 4 bases and 3 bases respectively, with 15 bases between them. This CDR3 comprises 15 residues. Germline loops: CDR1 MGHRA, CDR2 YSYEKL. CDR3 bases: TGCGCCAGCAGCCGAACAGTATCCGAGCACACTGAAGCTTTCTTT. Its protein product is CASSRTVSEHTEAFF.

The V and J genes are TRBV10-1 and TRBJ2-1; D remains unclear. Germline loops: CDR1 WNHNN, CDR2 SYGVQD (reference sequence). The CDR3 consists of 12 residues. The V gene lost 2 bases and the J gene lost 11 bases, with 10 bases spanning the gap. The CDR3 DNA reads as TGCGCCAGCAGTGAGGGCCTAGATAAGCAGTTCTTC. This sequence encodes CASSEGLDKQFF.